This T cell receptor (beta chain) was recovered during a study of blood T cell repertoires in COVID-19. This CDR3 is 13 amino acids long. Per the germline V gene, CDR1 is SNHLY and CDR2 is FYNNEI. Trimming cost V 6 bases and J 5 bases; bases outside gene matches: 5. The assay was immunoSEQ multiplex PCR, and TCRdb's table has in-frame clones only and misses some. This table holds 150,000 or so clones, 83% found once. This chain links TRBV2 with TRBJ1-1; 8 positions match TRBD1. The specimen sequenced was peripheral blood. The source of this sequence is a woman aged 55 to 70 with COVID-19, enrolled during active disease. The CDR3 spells CASSPRDRTEAFF. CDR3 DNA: TGTGCCAGCAGCCCCCGGGACAGGACTGAAGCTTTCTTT.